These 2 T cell receptor beta chains originate from one sample sequenced in a study of Ad26.COV2.S vaccination and SARS-CoV-2 variants. Using immunoSEQ multiplex PCR, the repertoire was profiled, and TCRdb retains in-frame clones only, with some absent. The sample shows approximately 400,000 clones, about 83% of them seen only once. Treatment given: some 20 received Ad26.COV2.S at low or high dose, single or two shots; roughly five received placebo; per-sample allocation not given. Samples came from day 63 after the first vaccine or placebo injection. The material sequenced was peripheral blood, taken in a trial of Ad26.COV2.S vaccine versus placebo. The receptor set was obtained from a person between 18 and 59 years old who received the Ad26.COV2.S COVID-19 vaccine or a placebo.

V is TRBV4-3 and J is TRBJ1-1, with a possible D match to TRBD1 (5 bases). This CDR3 comprises 14 residues. Germline V lookup: CDR1 LGHNA, CDR2 YSLEER. V was cut by 0 bases and J by 8 bases, with 13 bases left in between. As DNA, the CDR3 is TGCGCCAGCAGCCAAGATCTGAGAGGGACCGAAGCTTTCTTT. It encodes CASSQDLRGTEAFF.

J is TRBJ1-1 and V is TRBV6-5; D ambiguous. V shed 6 bases and J shed 0 bases, with 14 bases lying between them. This CDR3 is built from 15 residues. Germline CDR1 reads MNHEY; CDR2 reads SVGAGI. The CDR3 nucleotides are TGTGCCAGCAGCTCATTGGCAGTAATGAACACTGAAGCTTTCTTT. Translation: CASSSLAVMNTEAFF.